Presented here are 6 T cell receptor beta chains from one specimen sequenced in a study of cytomegalovirus exposure and HLA in healthy donors. This PCR relied on a set of 60 Vbeta primers and 13 Jbeta primers. TCRdb's copy holds only in-frame clones and misses some; the assay was immunoSEQ multiplex PCR. The sample shows roughly 180,000 clones, 80% of them seen only once. Sequencing was carried out using PBMCs. The receptors shown here come from a man between 25 and 39 years old in good health and CMV-seropositive.

The rearrangement joins TRBV19 to TRBJ1-2, with D tentatively TRBD1 (5 bases). Per germline, CDR1 LNHDA and CDR2 SQIVND (reference sequence). The CDR3 loop spans 15 amino acids. V lost 0 bases and J lost 4, with 12 bases in between. The CDR3, as DNA: TGTGCCAGTAGTATAGATTGGGGGACTGCCTATGGCTACACCTTC. It codes for CASSIDWGTAYGYTF.

This clone was found a few times. The chain is built from TRBV6-6 and TRBJ2-7, with 10 nucleotides matching TRBD2. The CDR3 contains 14 residues. The V segment lost 7 bases and the J segment 5 bases; nucleotides outside the gene matches: 8. Germline V gene sequence: CDR1 MNHNY, CDR2 SVGAGI (reference sequence). The DNA for the CDR3 is TGTGCCAGCAATTCAGCGGGAGGGCGGGACGAGCAGTACTTC. It codes for CASNSAGGRDEQYF.

The V and J genes are TRBV9 and TRBJ1-1, with 12 positions matching TRBD1. CDR3 length equals 13 residues. The V gene's germline CDR1 is SGDLS and CDR2 YYNGEE. Trimming removed 4 bases from V and 11 bases from J; junction bases left unmatched: 6. The CDR3 DNA sequence: TGTGCCAGCAGCCCGCCGGGACAGGGGGCGGCTTTCTTT. Encoded protein: CASSPPGQGAAFF.

The J gene is TRBJ1-5, the V gene TRBV2; 12 bases match TRBD1. The CDR3 covers 15 residues. Germline V gene lookup returns CDR1 SNHLY and CDR2 FYNNEI. J lost 3 bases, V lost 7 bases, and 4 bases had no gene match. This CDR3 is CASTGTGGPNQPQHF. CDR3 DNA sequence: TGTGCCAGCACCGGGACAGGGGGCCCCAATCAGCCCCAGCATTTT. The entire variable domain, with the rest obtained from reference TRBV2 and TRBJ1-5, is as follows: EPEVTQTPSHQVTQMGQEVILRCVPISNHLYFYWYRQILGQKVEFLVSFYNNEISEKSEIFDDQFSVERPDGSNFTLKIRSTKLEDSAMYFCASTGTGGPNQPQHFGDGTRLSIL.

The V gene is TRBV4-1, the J gene TRBJ2-3, with D perhaps TRBD1 (5 bases). The CDR3 length is 14 residues. The germline CDR1 and CDR2 sequences are MGHRA and YSYEKL. The V end was cut by 8 bases, the J end by 4 bases, with 16 bases between. Here the CDR3 reads CASGDSNFPDTQYF. CDR3 nucleotide sequence: TGCGCCAGCGGAGACAGCAATTTCCCAGATACGCAGTATTTT.

The V gene is TRBV6-6, the J gene TRBJ2-5; TRBD2 matches 7 bases. The CDR3 loop spans 14 amino acids. Germline V lookup: CDR1 MNHNY, CDR2 SVGAGI (reference sequence). Unmatched junction bases numbered 3, after V lost 2 bases and J lost 3 bases. The CDR3 DNA is TGTGCCAGCAGTTACACGGGGGGAGAAGAGACCCAGTACTTC. The encoded protein is CASSYTGGEETQYF.